Each of the 30 T cell receptor beta chains below was sequenced from the same sample in a study of CD8 T cells in Susac syndrome (dated by TCRdb to about 2019). Libraries came from the immunoSEQ multiplex PCR assay. RNA was extracted using the RNeasy kit, and about 0.45 to 1 ug of the RNA was reverse transcribed with random hexamers. TCRdb reanalyzed the raw reads on its own, using fastp at Q25 for trimming and MiXCR for clone calling, and kept in-frame beta chains. Identical CDR3 proteins give one entry, which carries the most common genes and DNA. This sample holds about 210,000 distinct CDR3 sequences; 95% were observed only once. The ten largest make up 0.085% to 0.095% of the sample. Input material: CD4+ T cells from PBMCs. These receptors all stem from a human donor with multiple sclerosis.

The rearrangement uses TRBV15 and TRBJ1-2; TRBD1 matches at 9 bases. Per germline, CDR1 LNHNV and CDR2 YYDKDF (reference sequence). The CDR3 is made up of 16 amino acids. V was pared by 3 bases and J by 6 bases, with 11 bases of the junction left unmatched. The CDR3 DNA sequence: TGTGCCACCAGCAGGAGGACAGGGGCCGGACCCCATGGCTACACCTTC. As protein: CATSRRTGAGPHGYTF.

The rearrangement uses TRBV7-9 and TRBJ2-1; 13 bases agree with TRBD2. The CDR3 totals 17 residues. After removal of 1 base from V and 4 bases from J, the junction contained 4 bases not matched to a gene. CDR1 SEHNR and CDR2 FQNEAQ come from the germline V gene (reference sequence). This CDR3 reads CASSLGGTSGVYNEQFF. The CDR3 bases are TGTGCCAGCAGCTTAGGCGGGACTAGCGGGGTATACAATGAGCAGTTCTTC.

This clonotype was seen a single time. The genes are TRBV3-1 and TRBJ2-3; D might be TRBD2 (6 bases). Germline V CDR1 and CDR2: LGHDT, YNNKEL (reference sequence). Trimming stripped 3 bases from V and 4 bases from J, with 14 bases between. The CDR3 has 15 amino acids. CDR3 coding DNA: TGTGCCAGCAGCCAGCTGTCTACGGGGGCAGATACGCAGTATTTT. Translation: CASSQLSTGADTQYF.

The chain has TRBV20-1 and TRBJ2-3; no clear D. Germline CDR1 is DFQATT and CDR2 is SNEGSKA (reference sequence). The germline V and J ends were trimmed by 3 bases and 4 bases, with 8 bases remaining between them. The CDR3 is 12 amino acids. The CDR3 nucleotides are TGCAGTGCTAGGATAGGCGCAGATACGCAGTATTTT. It translates to CSARIGADTQYF.

V and J are TRBV24-1 and TRBJ2-4; 8 bases map to TRBD1. The germline V gene encodes CDR1 KGHDR and CDR2 SFDVKD. The CDR3 runs to 15 residues. The J segment lost 6 bases and the V segment lost 3 bases, leaving 6 bases of the junction unmatched. Here the CDR3 reads CATSDPQGAGNIQYF. The CDR3 nucleotides read TGTGCCACCAGTGATCCGCAGGGGGCAGGAAACATTCAGTACTTC.

V usage is TRBV20-1 and J usage is TRBJ1-2, with D possibly matching TRBD1 (5 bases). Trimming removed 3 bases from V and 7 bases from J, with 12 bases in between. The CDR3 sequence is 12 residues long. Germline values: CDR1 DFQATT, CDR2 SNEGSKA (reference sequence). The CDR3 region has the DNA TGCAGTGCTAGTGGGATAGGGGTTGGCTACACCTTC. This codes for CSASGIGVGYTF.

The chain employs TRBV3-1 and TRBJ2-3; 10 bases are a match to TRBD2. The V gene's germline CDR1 is LGHDT and CDR2 YNNKEL (reference sequence). V lost 0 bases to trimming and J lost 9 bases; unmatched junction nucleotides: 18. The CDR3 contains 19 residues. CDR3 bases: TGTGCCAGCAGCCAAGAGCTCGCAGGGAATAGCGGGAGGCCGTCGACGCAGTATTTT. Encoded protein: CASSQELAGNSGRPSTQYF.

The V and J genes are TRBV28 and TRBJ2-1; the D is unclear. The CDR3 is 11 residues long. V was trimmed by 8 bases and J by 6 bases, leaving 8 bases between them. Germline loops: CDR1 MDHEN, CDR2 SYDVKM. The CDR3 here is CASGPANEQFF. As DNA, the CDR3 is TGTGCCAGCGGGCCGGCCAATGAGCAGTTCTTC.

The CDR3 DNA follows: TGCAGCGCCAGGGACAGGAGAACTAGCACAGATACGCAGTATTTT. It specifies CSARDRRTSTDTQYF. This chain uses TRBV29-1 with TRBJ2-3; 8 positions match TRBD1. The CDR3 extends over 15 amino acids. V trimming: 7 bases; J trimming: 0 bases; junction bases outside the gene matches: 9. The germline CDR1 and CDR2 sequences are SQVTM and ANQGSEA.

This rearrangement joins TRBV5-6 to TRBJ2-7; TRBD2 might be the D (5 bases). The ends were cut back, 4 bases at V and 1 base at J, with 18 bases in the middle. The germline CDR1 and CDR2 sequences are SGHDT and YYEEEE. This CDR3 contains 16 residues. In nucleotides, the CDR3 is TGTGCCAGCAGCCCTTCCGCGACTAACCCATCCTACGAGCAGTACTTC. Protein product: CASSPSATNPSYEQYF.

The chain uses TRBV5-6 and TRBJ2-1; D tentatively reads TRBD1 or TRBD2 (6 bases each). Deletions cut 6 bases from V and 10 bases from J, with 17 bases between. The germline V gene encodes CDR1 SGHDT and CDR2 YYEEEE. CDR3 length: 13 amino acids. CDR3 sequence (DNA): TGTGCCAGCACCGTCTTAGGGGGGCAGGAGCAGTTCTTC. Protein sequence: CASTVLGGQEQFF.

The chain is built from TRBV29-1 and TRBJ2-5; 8 bases fit TRBD1. The length of the CDR3 is 12 residues. Germline lookup yields CDR1 SQVTM and CDR2 ANQGSEA. Germline trimming cut 1 base from V and 7 bases from J; bases unmatched to any gene: 2. The CDR3 loop reads CSVEGDRWTQYF. The DNA for the CDR3 is TGCAGCGTTGAAGGGGACAGGTGGACCCAGTACTTC.

The chain links TRBV15 to TRBJ2-7; 9 bases align to TRBD1. Germline-derived CDR1 and CDR2 are LNHNV and YYDKDF (reference sequence). V was clipped by 1 base and J by 1 base; unmatched bases: 2. This CDR3 has 15 residues. CDR3 DNA: TGTGCCACCAGCAGAGGACAGGGGGATTCCTACGAGCAGTACTTC. It yields the protein CATSRGQGDSYEQYF.

V gene TRBV25-1 combines with J gene TRBJ1-2; no clear D gene. Germline CDR1 reads MGHDK; CDR2 reads SYGVNS. The CDR3 extends over 13 amino acids. The V end was cut by 5 bases, the J end by 8 bases, with 15 bases between. In nucleotides, the CDR3 is TGTGCCAGCAGTTCCGGCGGCTCTAAAGGCTACACCTTC. Protein: CASSSGGSKGYTF.

The chain recombines TRBV12-3 or TRBV12-4 with TRBJ1-5; the match to TRBD1 covers 7 bases. This CDR3 is built from 14 residues. With 5 bases clipped from V and 2 bases from J, the junction kept 3 bases outside the gene matches. In DNA form, the CDR3 reads TGTGCCAGCAGTGTTACAGGGGGCAATCAGCCCCAGCATTTT. Translating gives CASSVTGGNQPQHF.

The chain recombines TRBV10-3 with TRBJ1-2, with 7 bases aligning to TRBD1. Germline CDR1 reads ENHRY; CDR2 reads SYGVKD. The CDR3 is made up of 14 amino acids. J was trimmed by 5 bases and V by 7 bases; bases with no gene match: 10. This CDR3 is CAIMEDREPYGYTF. CDR3 nucleotides: TGTGCCATCATGGAAGACAGGGAGCCATATGGCTACACCTTC.

The rearrangement links TRBV12-3 or TRBV12-4 to TRBJ2-2; tentatively, D is TRBD1 (5 bases). This CDR3 contains 14 residues. V was shortened by 6 bases and J by 6 bases, with 14 bases between the two germline ends. The CDR3 reads CASSVDRYAGELFF. CDR3 DNA: TGTGCCAGCAGCGTCGACAGATACGCCGGGGAGCTGTTTTTT.

The V call is TRBV12-3 or TRBV12-4, the J call TRBJ2-5, with D perhaps being TRBD1 or TRBD2 (5 bases each). The V gene lost 7 bases and the J gene lost 1 base, with 19 bases spanning the gap. The CDR3 runs to 16 residues. In nucleotides, the CDR3 is TGTGCCAGCATCCCGGGACGGCTTACATCCCAAGAGACCCAGTACTTC. As protein: CASIPGRLTSQETQYF.

This chain joins TRBV30 and TRBJ2-6, with TRBD2 matching over 8 bases. Germline lookup yields CDR1 GTSNPN and CDR2 SVGIG (reference sequence). CDR3 length: 16 amino acids. Trimming at V came to 0 bases and at J to 8 bases, leaving 9 bases not matched to a gene. CDR3 amino acids: CAWSVRGGRGTNVLTF. The CDR3 nucleotides are TGTGCCTGGAGTGTACGCGGGGGGCGCGGCACCAACGTCCTGACTTTC.

The chain is built from TRBV7-9 and TRBJ1-1; unclear D gene. The CDR3 is 16 amino acids. From germline, CDR1 is SEHNR and CDR2 FQNEAQ (reference sequence). V lost 1 base, J lost 4 bases, and 16 bases lay in between. CDR3 DNA: TGTGCCAGCAGCTTAGTGATCGGTTCGGGAGGCACTGAAGCTTTCTTT. Amino acid sequence: CASSLVIGSGGTEAFF.

This rearrangement joins TRBV30 to TRBJ1-2; D gene unclear. V lost 0 bases and J 4 bases, leaving 12 bases between the germline ends. The CDR3 is 14 residues long. Germline lookup yields CDR1 GTSNPN and CDR2 SVGIG (reference sequence). CDR3 in DNA: TGTGCCTGGAGTGTGAGCTTGGCGATCTATGGCTACACCTTC. Translation gives CAWSVSLAIYGYTF.

The rearrangement uses TRBV9 and TRBJ2-2, with D perhaps matching TRBD1 (8 bases). This CDR3 region has 16 residues. V was clipped by 3 bases and J by 2 bases, with 14 bases between them. Germline CDR1 is SGDLS and CDR2 is YYNGEE. CDR3 DNA sequence: TGTGCCAGCAGCGCGGGGGGACAGGTTAACACCGGGGAGCTGTTTTTT. This gives the protein CASSAGGQVNTGELFF.

The CDR3 bases are TGCAGTGCTAGAGGGAACTCCTACGAGCAGTACTTC. Translating it yields CSARGNSYEQYF. This rearrangement joins TRBV20-1 to TRBJ2-7; no clear D gene. Germline CDR1 reads DFQATT; CDR2 reads SNEGSKA (reference sequence). Trimming took off 1 base at V and 0 bases at J, with 4 bases between the two ends. CDR3 length equals 12 residues.

This chain joins TRBV5-1 and TRBJ1-5, with D perhaps matching TRBD1 (6 bases). With 4 bases removed from V and 3 bases from J, the gap between germline ends came to 14 bases. This CDR3 has 15 residues. Germline V gene data show CDR1 as SGHRS and CDR2 as YFSETQ. The CDR3 loop reads CASSRDTGSNQPQHF. DNA for the CDR3: TGCGCCAGCAGCCGGGACACCGGGTCCAATCAGCCCCAGCATTTT.

This chain links TRBV29-1 with TRBJ1-2, with D possibly TRBD1 on 5 matching bases. Germline V CDR1 and CDR2: SQVTM, ANQGSEA. The CDR3 covers 13 residues. V was clipped by 3 bases and J by 4 bases, with 12 bases between them. CDR3 in DNA: TGCAGCGTTGATGGGTCTGGGGGCTATGGCTACACCTTC. Translation gives CSVDGSGGYGYTF.

The chain joins TRBV29-1 to TRBJ1-2, with unresolved D. V lost 4 bases and J lost 4, with 16 bases in between. The CDR3 runs 14 residues. Germline CDR1 reads SQVTM; CDR2 reads ANQGSEA. In DNA form, the CDR3 reads TGCAGCGTTGGTCCAGTGGAGGGAGGCTATGGCTACACCTTC. It translates to CSVGPVEGGYGYTF.

V gene TRBV27 combines with J gene TRBJ2-5, with D uncertain. This CDR3 has 15 amino acids. Germline CDR1 is MNHEY and CDR2 is SMNVEV (reference sequence). Trimming shortened V by 3 bases and J by 1 base, and 12 bases separated the two germline ends. The CDR3 loop is CASSFLPPRQETQYF. As DNA, the CDR3 is TGTGCCAGCAGTTTCCTACCCCCTCGCCAAGAGACCCAGTACTTC.

In this sample, this clonotype turned up once. The gene calls are TRBV14 and TRBJ1-5; 10 nucleotides agree with TRBD1. The germline CDR1 and CDR2 sequences are SGHDN and FVKESK. Trimming took 3 bases from V and 6 from J; bases not matched to a gene: 2. This CDR3 is built from 14 residues. CDR3 loop: CASSQGQGSQPQHF. The CDR3, as DNA: TGTGCCAGCAGCCAGGGACAGGGGAGTCAGCCCCAGCATTTT.

As to this clonotype: Germline is not matched at one junction end, which may reflect a read error. The gene calls are TRBV20-1 and TRBJ2-6; 8 nucleotides align to TRBD1. Germline V gives CDR1 DFQATT, CDR2 SNEGSKA (reference sequence). The CDR3 totals 12 residues. CDR3 DNA: TGCAGTGCTCCGGACAGGGCTAACGTCCTGACTTTC. Its translation: CSAPDRANVLTF.

This clonotype was counted a few times. The chain has TRBV7-9 and TRBJ2-3; D unclear. V shed 5 bases and J shed 4 bases, with 10 bases lying between them. CDR3 length: 13 residues. Looked up from germline, CDR1 is SEHNR and CDR2 is FQNEAQ (reference sequence). For the CDR3, the DNA is TGTGCCAGCAGCCCGAAGGGCCCAGATACGCAGTATTTT. Amino acids: CASSPKGPDTQYF.